This is a list of T cell receptor beta chains from one sample in a study of T and B cells in COVID-19 patients. TCRdb called the multiplex PCR reads again in MiXCR, with one record for every CDR3 protein. The data hold some 8,400 distinct CDR3 sequences, with under 30% observed a single time. Sequenced sample: blood. The receptors originated from a human donor who had recovered from COVID-19. CDR3s include the opening cysteine and the closing phenylalanine or tryptophan.

J	V	CDR3
TRBJ2-5	TRBV20-1	CSARDAAGLGTF
TRBJ2-3	TRBV10-3	CAINGGHTDTQYF
TRBJ2-1	TRBV27	CAAGIPYNEQFF
TRBJ2-6	TRBV6-4	CASRLQGTGANVLTF
TRBJ1-2	TRBV12-3/TRBV12-4	CASSSGLSGGYTF
TRBJ1-2	TRBV6-6	CASSYSTVNYGYTF
TRBJ2-1	TRBV29-1	CSAEGGRARNEQFF
TRBJ2-5	TRBV5-1	CASSERRGETQYF
TRBJ1-6	TRBV20-1	CSASPTGDLNSPLHF
TRBJ2-7	TRBV27	CASSHTGVEQYF
TRBJ2-5	TRBV7-9	CASSLLTGETQYF
TRBJ1-1	TRBV27	CASGTGSAEAFF
TRBJ2-5	TRBV12-3/TRBV12-4	CASSLGFGSGGRGETQYF
TRBJ2-5	TRBV6-2/TRBV6-3	CASSYLRTGQETQYF
TRBJ2-7	TRBV5-5	CASSLDTGVYEQYF
TRBJ2-5	TRBV27	CASSPQRETQYF
TRBJ2-1	TRBV20-1	CSASSQGLGGIEQFF
TRBJ2-5	TRBV11-2	CASSIEGILETQYF
TRBJ2-7	TRBV6-5	CASSYSRLRGDHEQYF
TRBJ2-3	TRBV6-4	CASSHPDLSDTQYF
TRBJ1-4	TRBV7-2	CASSFPGSANEILFF
TRBJ2-7	TRBV5-3	CARSPGTSFYEQYF
TRBJ2-1	TRBV7-2	CASSLVRYNEQFF
TRBJ2-6	TRBV4-3	CASSQGTSSSGANVLTF
TRBJ1-1	TRBV13	CASSLGLGPEAFF
TRBJ1-4	TRBV6-2/TRBV6-3	CASLRVRGGDTTNEKLFF
TRBJ2-3	TRBV19	CASSGHGSTDTQYF
TRBJ2-7	TRBV6-5	CASSQQIGQTYEQYF
TRBJ2-3	TRBV5-6	CASSVQRTSHEADTQYF
TRBJ1-1	TRBV5-5	CASSFRDSLENTEAFF
TRBJ2-3	TRBV2	CASIAEVNTDTQYF
TRBJ2-2	TRBV7-9	CARLAPTPGELFF
TRBJ2-3	TRBV14	CASSPRFSLSTDTQYF
TRBJ1-6	TRBV4-3	CASSQEGPRSSYNSPLHF
TRBJ1-6	TRBV6-5	CATKTGGSNSPLHF
TRBJ2-1	TRBV29-1	CSGRTSGGTGYNEQFF
TRBJ1-4	TRBV6-5	CASRGLRSEKLFF
TRBJ2-1	TRBV4-1	CASRGSGSPNEQFF
TRBJ1-1	TRBV20-1	CSAPGQRREAFF
TRBJ2-2	TRBV10-3	CAIRGGGGTGELFF
TRBJ1-4	TRBV7-9	CASSFVQREKLFF
TRBJ1-2	TRBV27	CASSSSGTGLYGYTF
TRBJ1-2	TRBV6-2/TRBV6-3	CASSYLSGLPSSGRAYGYTF
TRBJ1-4	TRBV5-1	CASSSRALGEKLFF
TRBJ2-5	TRBV24-1	CATSDPAVQIQETQYF
TRBJ2-5	TRBV19	CASSMAQKETQYF
TRBJ2-1	TRBV7-6	CASSLSPSNNEQFF
TRBJ1-6	TRBV14	CASSQDILSDNSPLHF
TRBJ1-6	TRBV5-1	CASSLVPGYNSPLHF
TRBJ2-1	TRBV5-1	CASSLLYEQFF
TRBJ2-3	TRBV6-5	CASSYSAFLLMGDTDTQYF
TRBJ1-5	TRBV10-3	CATSPTQRVNQPQHF
TRBJ2-1	TRBV12-3/TRBV12-4	CASTSGVQSYNEQFF
TRBJ2-7	TRBV12-3/TRBV12-4	CASSFQGSLYEQYF
TRBJ2-7	TRBV5-5	CASSLASGQGSYEQYF
TRBJ2-6	TRBV29-1	CSVERWTGANVLTF
TRBJ2-7	TRBV27	CASSSGMSYEQYF
TRBJ2-3	TRBV6-4	CASSPGHWDGTDTQYF
TRBJ2-3	TRBV11-2	CASRRGTDTQYF